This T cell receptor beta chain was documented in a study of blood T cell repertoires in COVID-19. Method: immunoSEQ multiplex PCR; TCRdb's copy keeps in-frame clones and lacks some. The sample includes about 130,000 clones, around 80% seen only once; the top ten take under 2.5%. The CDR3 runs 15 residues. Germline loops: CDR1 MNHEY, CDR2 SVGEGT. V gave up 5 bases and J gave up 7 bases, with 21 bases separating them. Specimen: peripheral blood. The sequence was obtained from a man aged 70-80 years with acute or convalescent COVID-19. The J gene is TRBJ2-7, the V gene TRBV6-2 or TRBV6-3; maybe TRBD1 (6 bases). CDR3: CASSRSRTGTPEQYF. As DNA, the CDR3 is TGTGCCAGCAGTCGCTCCCGAACCGGGACACCTGAGCAGTACTTC.